Detailed here is one TCR beta chain. The antigen is not known. The source of the sample is a study of T cells in localized non-small cell lung cancer. The data were produced by immunoSEQ multiplex PCR, yet TCRdb's version contains in-frame clones alone and is incomplete. Of tens of thousands of clones listed, roughly 86% are singletons. Whole-study findings and limits: T cell clonality was highest in uninvolved adjacent lung, above tumor. Paired adjacent lung recovered a median approximately 57 of the top 100 tumor clones. Density of T cells in blood, when higher, went with longer overall survival.

Germline V gene lookup returns CDR1 MDHEN and CDR2 SYDVKM. CDR3 length: 14 residues. V lost 2 bases to trimming and J lost 4 bases; unmatched junction nucleotides: 4. This specimen was peripheral blood mononuclear cells, taken before any cancer treatment. The chain recombines TRBV28 with TRBJ1-1; 7 nucleotides line up with TRBD1. This receptor was obtained from a male donor aged 60 or older with stage II lung adenocarcinoma. CDR3 in amino acids: CASSLIQGVTEAFF. In DNA, the CDR3 is TGTGCCAGCAGTTTAATCCAGGGGGTCACTGAAGCTTTCTTT.